The source of this T cell receptor (beta chain) is a study of identical twins. Germline CDR1 and CDR2: SGHDT and YYEEEE. The CDR3 is 18 residues long. J lost 0 bases, V lost 2 bases, and 8 bases had no gene match. This clonotype was counted a few times. Via MiXCR, TCRdb re-called the 5' RACE reads, giving one row per CDR3 protein. Of some 1,700,000 distinct CDR3 sequences in the sample, more than 30% were seen once. Sequenced material: cord blood. The chain joins TRBV5-6 to TRBJ1-1; 12 positions agree with TRBD1. The origin of this receptor is a newborn girl in good health. The CDR3 loop reads CASSFSGDRGRLNTEAFF. CDR3 bases: TGTGCCAGCAGCTTCAGTGGGGACAGGGGGCGTTTGAACACTGAAGCTTTCTTT.